The next 32 T cell receptor beta chains were all read from a single sample in a study of Ad26.COV2.S vaccination and SARS-CoV-2 variants. Described treatment: approximately 18 received Ad26.COV2.S at low or high dose, single or two shots; 5 received placebo; per-sample allocation not given. The samples date from day 63 after the first vaccine or placebo injection. This table comes from immunoSEQ multiplex PCR, and its TCRdb copy is limited to in-frame clones, with some not included. Counted here are hundreds of thousands of clones, around 90% occurring once; the ten biggest clones make up less than 15%. The source was peripheral blood, collected in a trial of Ad26.COV2.S vaccine versus placebo. These receptors were collected from a person aged 18-65 years who received the Ad26.COV2.S COVID-19 vaccine or a placebo.

The count of this clone is one. This chain connects TRBV18 to TRBJ2-3; unclear D gene. Germline V gene sequence: CDR1 KGHSH, CDR2 LQKENI. The V end was cut by 6 bases, the J end by 0 bases, with 7 bases between. The CDR3 consists of 13 residues. The CDR3, as DNA: TGTGCCAGCTCGCCAGCTAGCACAGATACGCAGTATTTT. This gives the protein CASSPASTDTQYF.

This chain uses TRBV28 with TRBJ1-5; a possible D gene is TRBD1 (6 bases). This CDR3 comprises 14 residues. Germline V lookup: CDR1 MDHEN, CDR2 SYDVKM. V lost 2 bases and J lost 5, with 10 bases in between. The CDR3 loop is CASSLRTVDQPQHF. In DNA form, the CDR3 reads TGTGCCAGCAGTTTAAGGACAGTTGATCAGCCCCAGCATTTT.

This clone was observed a handful of times. V is TRBV4-3 and J is TRBJ2-7, with 8 bases lining up with TRBD1. This CDR3 comprises 13 residues. Germline V CDR1 and CDR2: LGHNA, YSLEER. The ends lost 4 bases at V and 3 bases at J; junction bases unmatched: 2. The DNA of the CDR3 is TGCGCCAGCAGCCTTGGACAGGGCTACGAGCAGTACTTC. It codes for CASSLGQGYEQYF.

V and J are TRBV3-1 (or the pseudogene TRBV3-2) and TRBJ2-5, with 8 bases matching TRBD2. V was clipped by 1 base and J by 4 bases; unmatched bases: 8. CDR3 size: 16 residues. CDR1 and CDR2 (germline): LGHDT, YNNKEL (reference sequence). The CDR3 nucleotides read TGTGCCAGCAGCCAAGGTGGTCGGACTAGCAGAGAGACCCAGTACTTC. Translated, it gives CASSQGGRTSRETQYF.

The count of this clone is one. The chain uses TRBV27 and TRBJ2-3, with 9 bases that match TRBD2. Germline CDR1 and CDR2: MNHEY and SMNVEV (reference sequence). The CDR3 is 17 residues long. The trim removed 1 base at V and 4 bases at J, leaving 9 bases unmatched. CDR3 nucleotide sequence: TGTGCCAGCAGTTTATTTTTGCGGCGGGAGGGCCCAGATACGCAGTATTTT. Its protein is CASSLFLRREGPDTQYF.

The chain employs TRBV18 and TRBJ2-7; D call uncertain. Looked up from germline, CDR1 is KGHSH and CDR2 is LQKENI. The CDR3 loop spans 15 amino acids. With 0 bases removed from V and 1 base from J, the gap between germline ends came to 10 bases. The CDR3 spells CASSPPSGASYEQYF. Written as DNA, the CDR3 is TGTGCCAGCTCACCACCGTCGGGCGCTTCCTACGAGCAGTACTTC.

The rearrangement uses TRBV4-3 and TRBJ1-6, with D unclear. V dropped 0 bases and J dropped 7 bases, with 10 bases sitting between them. CDR1 and CDR2 from the germline V gene are LGHNA and YSLEER. The CDR3 runs 15 residues. The CDR3: CASSQEWGGNSPLHF. CDR3 nucleotides: TGCGCCAGCAGCCAAGAATGGGGAGGCAATTCACCCCTCCACTTT.

The chain uses TRBV29-1 and TRBJ2-2, with a tentative D call TRBD1 (6 bases). V was trimmed by 7 bases and J by 3 bases, leaving 12 bases between them. The CDR3 has 13 residues. Looked up from germline, CDR1 is SQVTM and CDR2 is ANQGSEA. This CDR3 is CSASTGYTGELFF. The CDR3 nucleotides read TGCAGCGCTTCGACAGGTTACACCGGGGAGCTGTTTTTT.

This chain joins TRBV2 and TRBJ2-1; D remains unclear. The V end was cut by 1 base, the J end by 5 bases, with 6 bases between. The germline V gene has CDR1 SNHLY and CDR2 FYNNEI. The length of the CDR3 is 13 residues. The CDR3 DNA is TGTGCCAGCAGTGAAGTCATCAACAATGAGCAGTTCTTC. It codes for CASSEVINNEQFF.

This rearrangement joins TRBV9 to TRBJ2-7; 8 bases agree with TRBD2. The length of the CDR3 is 16 residues. Trimming at V came to 4 bases and at J to 3 bases, leaving 12 bases not matched to a gene. Germline lookup yields CDR1 SGDLS and CDR2 YYNGEE. CDR3 bases: TGTGCCAGCAGCCCCGGGAGGGTGAAGGACCTCTACGAGCAGTACTTC. As protein: CASSPGRVKDLYEQYF.

The genes are TRBV6-5 and TRBJ1-5; perhaps TRBD1 as D (5 bases). The CDR3 extends over 13 amino acids. From germline, CDR1 is MNHEY and CDR2 SVGAGI. Trimming shortened V by 5 bases and J by 4 bases, and 9 bases separated the two germline ends. CDR3 sequence reads: CASSQGLNQPQHF. CDR3 in DNA: TGTGCCAGCAGTCAGGGTTTGAATCAGCCCCAGCATTTT.

CDR3 residues: CASSLPGGPNEQFF. DNA for the CDR3: TGTGCCAGCAGTTTACCCGGGGGTCCGAATGAGCAGTTCTTC. The V and J genes are TRBV27 and TRBJ2-1; the D gene is possibly TRBD2 (6 bases). V was trimmed by 2 bases and J by 7 bases, leaving 12 bases between them. The CDR3 contains 14 residues. The V gene's germline CDR1 is MNHEY and CDR2 SMNVEV (reference sequence).

The genes are TRBV6-1 and TRBJ2-2; no definite D call. This CDR3 has 16 residues. Germline V gives CDR1 MNHNS, CDR2 SASEGT. The V gene lost 0 bases and the J gene lost 4 bases, with 12 bases spanning the gap. CDR3: CASSEAPFAGTGELFF. The CDR3 DNA reads TGTGCCAGCAGTGAAGCGCCCTTCGCCGGCACCGGGGAGCTGTTTTTT.

The rearrangement joins TRBV9 to TRBJ1-1; D ambiguous. Deletions cut 4 bases from V and 2 bases from J, with 12 bases between. Germline CDR1 SGDLS, CDR2 YYNGEE. The CDR3 is made up of 14 amino acids. CDR3 loop: CASSPTGSNTEAFF. In nucleotides, the CDR3 is TGTGCCAGCAGCCCCACGGGGAGTAACACTGAAGCTTTCTTT.

This chain joins TRBV7-9 and TRBJ2-3; D remains unclear. This CDR3 spans 17 amino acids. Germline-derived CDR1 and CDR2 are SEHNR and FQNEAQ (reference sequence). V was shortened by 1 base and J by 6 bases, with 20 bases between the two germline ends. CDR3 in amino acids: CASSLGAGFGLMDTQYF. Here the CDR3 DNA reads TGTGCCAGCAGCTTAGGCGCCGGGTTTGGTTTGATGGATACGCAGTATTTT.

The V and J genes are TRBV28 and TRBJ2-3; D is uncertain. CDR3 length: 11 residues. Trimming left V 11 bases short and J 2 bases short, with 8 bases between. In germline, CDR1 is MDHEN, CDR2 SYDVKM. The CDR3 nucleotides are TGTGCCTCGGGTGACACAGATACGCAGTATTTT. Amino acids: CASGDTDTQYF. Full variable domain (outside the CDR3, taken from reference TRBV28 and TRBJ2-3): DVKVTQSSRYLVKRTGEKVFLECVQDMDHENMFWYRQDPGLGLRLIYFSYDVKMKEKGDIPEGYSVSREKKERFSLILESASTNQTSMYLCASGDTDTQYFGPGTRLTVL.

The table lists this clone with a few counts. The chain employs TRBV12-3 or TRBV12-4 and TRBJ2-2; possible D gene TRBD1, 6 bases. The CDR3 runs to 13 residues. The V gene lost 6 bases and the J gene lost 6 bases, with 11 bases spanning the gap. CDR3 nucleotide sequence: TGTGCCAGCAGGGTACAGGGTTCCGGGGAGCTGTTTTTT. This sequence encodes CASRVQGSGELFF.

The chain is built from TRBV2 and TRBJ2-5; 7 positions agree with TRBD1. The CDR3 contains 15 residues. CDR1 is SNHLY, CDR2 FYNNEI, per germline. Trimming took 5 bases from V and 5 from J; bases not matched to a gene: 11. CDR3 loop: CASSTPGQSRETQYF. CDR3 DNA sequence: TGTGCCAGCAGTACTCCGGGACAGTCGAGGGAGACCCAGTACTTC.

This clone was found once. The rearrangement uses TRBV7-9 and TRBJ2-7; 9 nucleotides line up with TRBD1. The CDR3 loop spans 17 amino acids. V lost 5 bases, J lost 1 base, and 12 bases stayed unmatched. Germline values: CDR1 SEHNR, CDR2 FQNEAQ (reference sequence). The CDR3 region is CASSPKPGTGSSYEQYF. In DNA, the CDR3 is TGTGCCAGCAGCCCAAAACCCGGGACAGGGAGTTCCTACGAGCAGTACTTC.

This chain joins TRBV7-6 and TRBJ2-2; D call uncertain. The CDR3 runs 16 residues. CDR1 and CDR2 (germline): SGHVS, FNYEAQ. V lost 0 bases and J 1 base, leaving 9 bases between the germline ends. The CDR3, as DNA: TGTGCCAGCAGCTTAGCGTGGGGTGAGAACACCGGGGAGCTGTTTTTT. The encoded protein is CASSLAWGENTGELFF.

This chain joins TRBV19 and TRBJ1-2, with D possibly matching TRBD1 (6 bases). The CDR3 loop spans 15 amino acids. Germline CDR1 LNHDA, CDR2 SQIVND (reference sequence). V lost 6 bases and J 4 bases, leaving 18 bases between the germline ends. The CDR3 DNA reads TGTGCCAGTAGATGGGGGCCCGGGCAAATCTATGGCTACACCTTC. Translated, it gives CASRWGPGQIYGYTF.

This clone was seen only a few times. The chain employs TRBV5-6 and TRBJ1-5, with TRBD1 matching over 9 bases. The CDR3 is 16 amino acids. Per the germline V gene, CDR1 is SGHDT and CDR2 is YYEEEE. J was trimmed by 3 bases and V by 2 bases; bases with no gene match: 6. CDR3 sequence reads: CASSFLRTGVNQPQHF. The CDR3 DNA is TGTGCCAGCAGCTTTCTAAGGACAGGGGTCAATCAGCCCCAGCATTTT.

The J gene is TRBJ2-3, the V gene TRBV27; D could derive from TRBD1 or TRBD2 (6 bases each). The CDR3 contains 15 residues. Germline assignment: CDR1 MNHEY and CDR2 SMNVEV (reference sequence). The ends were cut back, 4 bases at V and 2 bases at J, with 13 bases in the middle. The CDR3 here is CASSSYSGATDTQYF. The CDR3 DNA reads as TGTGCCAGCAGTTCGTACTCGGGGGCCACAGATACGCAGTATTTT.

J is TRBJ2-7 and V is TRBV19; 8 nucleotides agree with TRBD2. Germline V CDR1 and CDR2: LNHDA, SQIVND (reference sequence). V lost 5 bases to trimming and J lost 7 bases; unmatched junction nucleotides: 7. The CDR3 has 13 residues. The CDR3 DNA reads as TGTGCCAGTAGTGGGGTAGCGGGACAAGAGCAGTACTTC. Residues: CASSGVAGQEQYF.

This rearrangement joins TRBV6-5 to TRBJ1-5, with 7 bases fitting TRBD1. Looked up from germline, CDR1 is MNHEY and CDR2 is SVGAGI. The CDR3 spans 15 residues. The ends lost 6 bases at V and 5 bases at J; junction bases unmatched: 10. In nucleotides, the CDR3 is TGTGCCAGCAGACTTACTGGGACAGCTTATCAGCCCCAGCATTTT. Translating it yields CASRLTGTAYQPQHF.

The chain has TRBV7-8 and TRBJ2-2, with a weak D call TRBD1 (6 bases). The CDR3 covers 13 residues. Germline lookup yields CDR1 SGHVS and CDR2 FQNEAQ. Trimming left V 9 bases short and J 1 base short, with 9 bases between. The CDR3 protein is CARQGKNTGELFF. CDR3 DNA: TGTGCCAGACAGGGAAAGAACACCGGGGAGCTGTTTTTT. Full variable domain (remainder filled in from reference TRBV7-8 and TRBJ2-2): GAGVSQSPRYKVAKRGQDVALRCDPISGHVSLFWYQQALGQGPEFLTYFQNEAQLDKSGLPSDRFFAERPEGSVSTLKIQRTQQEDSAVYLCARQGKNTGELFFGEGSRLTVL.

V gene TRBV7-8 combines with J gene TRBJ1-3; 8 positions agree with TRBD1. Germline CDR1 is SGHVS and CDR2 is FQNEAQ. With 3 bases clipped from V and 3 bases from J, the junction kept 4 bases outside the gene matches. The CDR3 extends over 15 amino acids. Here the CDR3 DNA reads TGTGCCAGCAGCTTCAACAGGGGGGGTGGAAACACCATATATTTT. It is translated as CASSFNRGGGNTIYF.

The rearrangement links TRBV24-1 to TRBJ1-5, with D possibly being TRBD1 (5 bases). The CDR3 covers 14 residues. Trimming cost V 9 bases and J 1 base, with 12 bases left between them. Germline V lookup: CDR1 KGHDR, CDR2 SFDVKD. The CDR3 coding sequence is TGTGCCACCGCCCAGAGACAGAGCAATCAGCCCCAGCATTTT. Its protein product is CATAQRQSNQPQHF.

The chain links TRBV3-1 (or the pseudogene TRBV3-2) to TRBJ1-4; D is possibly TRBD1 (5 bases). The V end lost 4 bases, the J end lost 8 bases, and 11 bases lay between the germline ends. The CDR3 is 13 residues long. From germline, CDR1 is LGHDT and CDR2 YNNKEL (reference sequence). DNA of the CDR3: TGTGCCAGCAGCCTTAGCGGGGGGGAAAAACTGTTTTTT. Translation gives CASSLSGGEKLFF.

The J gene is TRBJ2-1, the V gene TRBV2; tentative D call: TRBD2 (7 bases). Looked up from germline, CDR1 is SNHLY and CDR2 is FYNNEI. The CDR3 runs to 15 residues. V shed 8 bases and J shed 9 bases, with 23 bases lying between them. This CDR3 reads CASLRGLAERGEQFF. CDR3 in DNA: TGTGCCAGCCTCCGGGGGCTAGCGGAGAGGGGTGAGCAGTTCTTC.

The rearrangement joins TRBV18 to TRBJ2-7, with TRBD1 identical over 9 bases. This CDR3 region has 13 residues. Germline CDR1 is KGHSH and CDR2 is LQKENI. Trimming at V came to 8 bases and at J to 3 bases, leaving 5 bases not matched to a gene. The CDR3: CASQQGQGYEQYF. In nucleotides, the CDR3 is TGTGCCAGCCAACAGGGACAGGGCTACGAGCAGTACTTC.

The chain carries TRBV19 and TRBJ2-7, with D possibly being TRBD2 (6 bases). Per germline, CDR1 LNHDA and CDR2 SQIVND (reference sequence). The CDR3 is made up of 13 amino acids. Trimming removed 3 bases at V and 9 bases at J, with 15 bases between. The CDR3: CASSMASASVQYF. The DNA for the CDR3 is TGTGCCAGTAGTATGGCTAGCGCAAGTGTGCAGTACTTC. Complete variable domain (other parts from reference TRBV19 and TRBJ2-7): DGGITQSPKYLFRKEGQNVTLSCEQNLNHDAMYWYRQDPGQGLRLIYYSQIVNDFQKGDIAEGYSVSREKKESFPLTVTSAQKNPTAFYLCASSMASASVQYFGPGTRLTVT.